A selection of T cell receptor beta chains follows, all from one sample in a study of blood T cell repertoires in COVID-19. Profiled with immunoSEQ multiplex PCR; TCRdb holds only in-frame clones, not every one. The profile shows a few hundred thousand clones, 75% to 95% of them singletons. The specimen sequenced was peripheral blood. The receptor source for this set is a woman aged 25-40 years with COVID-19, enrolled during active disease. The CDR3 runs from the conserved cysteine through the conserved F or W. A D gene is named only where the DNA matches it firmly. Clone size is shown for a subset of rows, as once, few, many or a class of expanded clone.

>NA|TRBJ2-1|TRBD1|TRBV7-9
TGTGCCAGCAGCTTAGTGACAGGGGGGAACTACAATGAGCAGTTCTTC
CASSLVTGGNYNEQFF
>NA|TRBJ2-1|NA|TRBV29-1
TGCAGCGTCCCTTTGACTAGGGTCAATGAGCAGTTCTTC
CSVPLTRVNEQFF
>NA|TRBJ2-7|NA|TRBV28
TGTGCCAGCAGTTTCCAACAGCTAACCTACGAGCAGTACTTC
CASSFQQLTYEQYF
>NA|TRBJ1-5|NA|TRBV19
TGTGCCAGTAGTATATCGGCCAGGGGATACGAACAGCCCCAGCATTTT
CASSISARGYEQPQHF
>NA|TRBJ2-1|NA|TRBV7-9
TGTGCCAGCAGTCTTCCACGAGCGATGGGCAATGAGCAGTTCTTC
CASSLPRAMGNEQFF
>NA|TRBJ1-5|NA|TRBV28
TGTGCCAGCAGTTTATTGGGAACAGGTGGGAATCAGCCCCAGCATTTT
CASSLLGTGGNQPQHF
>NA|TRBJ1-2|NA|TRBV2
TGTGCCAGCTTGGGTGGGGGGGGAGCTAACTATGGCTACACCTTC
CASLGGGGANYGYTF
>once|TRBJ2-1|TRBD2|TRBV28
TGTGCCAGCAGTTTGACCGGGACTAGCGGTAATGAGCAGTTCTTC
CASSLTGTSGNEQFF
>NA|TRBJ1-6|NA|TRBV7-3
TGTGCCAGCAGTCCGACCGGGACACCGAATTCACCCCTCCACTTT
CASSPTGTPNSPLHF
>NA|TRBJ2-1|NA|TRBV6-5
TGTGCCAGCAGTTACTCTGGGGGGTACTACAATGAGCAGTTCTTC
CASSYSGGYYNEQFF
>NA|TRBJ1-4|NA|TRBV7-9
TGTGCCAGCAGCCCGTACGGGGAGAAGGGTGAAAAACTGTTTTTT
CASSPYGEKGEKLFF
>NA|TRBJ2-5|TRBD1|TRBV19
TGTGCCAGTAACAGGGGAGAGACCCAGTACTTC
CASNRGETQYF
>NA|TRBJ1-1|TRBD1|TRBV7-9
TGTGCCAGCAGGGTCGGGACAGGGGGGGCTTTCTTT
CASRVGTGGAFF
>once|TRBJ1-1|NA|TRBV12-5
TGTGCTAGTGCCCTAGGGGTTTTCAATGAAGCTTTCTTT
CASALGVFNEAFF
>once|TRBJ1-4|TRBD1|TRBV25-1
TGTGCCAGCAGTGACCCAGGGGGATATGAAAAACTGTTTTTT
CASSDPGGYEKLFF
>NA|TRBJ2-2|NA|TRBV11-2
TGTGCCAGCAGCTTAGAAGTCGGCGGGGAGCTGTTTTTT
CASSLEVGGELFF
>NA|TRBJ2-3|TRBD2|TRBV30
TGTGCCTGGAGTCCAGGGTGGACTAGCGGAGCTAGCACAGATACGCAGTATTTT
CAWSPGWTSGASTDTQYF
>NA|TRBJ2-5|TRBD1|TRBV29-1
TGCAGCGTTGAGTTCCCGACAGGGGACCAAGAGACCCAGTACTTC
CSVEFPTGDQETQYF
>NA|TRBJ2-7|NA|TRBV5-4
TGTGCCAGCAGCTTGGTAGGTGGGAGGAGGAACGAGCAGTACTTC
CASSLVGGRRNEQYF
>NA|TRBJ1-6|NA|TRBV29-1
TGCAGCGTTCGGGTTGGTGATTCACCCCTCCACTTT
CSVRVGDSPLHF
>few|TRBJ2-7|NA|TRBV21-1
TGTGCCAGCAGCAATCTACAGGATCCGAGCTACGAGCAGTACTTC
CASSNLQDPSYEQYF
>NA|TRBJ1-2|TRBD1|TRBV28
TGTGCCAGCAGTCCCACCCTCGGGACAGGGAGAGGCTACACCTTC
CASSPTLGTGRGYTF
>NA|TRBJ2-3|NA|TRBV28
TGTGCCAGCAATCCCACCCCCCCTACCTTCGATACGCAGTATTTT
CASNPTPPTFDTQYF
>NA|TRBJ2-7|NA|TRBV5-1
TGCGCCAGCAGCCCTGACAGCCACTACGAGCAGTACTTC
CASSPDSHYEQYF
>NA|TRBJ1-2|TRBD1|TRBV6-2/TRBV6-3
TGTGCCAGCAGTTACTTGGACAGGGATGGCTACACCTTC
CASSYLDRDGYTF
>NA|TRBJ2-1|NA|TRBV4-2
TGTGCCAGCAGCCACAGACTTGGTCAATCCTACAATGAGCAGTTCTTC
CASSHRLGQSYNEQFF
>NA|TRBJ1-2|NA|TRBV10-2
TGCGCCAGCAGTGGGATTTCGGTAACAGGAGATAACTATGGCTACACCTTC
CASSGISVTGDNYGYTF
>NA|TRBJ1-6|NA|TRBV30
TGTGCCTGGGCTCGGGGTTCACCCCTCCACTTT
CAWARGSPLHF
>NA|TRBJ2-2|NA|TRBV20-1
TGCAGTGCTAGGAGGTCCGGGGAGCTGTTTTTT
CSARRSGELFF
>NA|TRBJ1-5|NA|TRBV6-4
TGTGCCAGCAGATTACAGCCCCAGCATTTT
CASRLQPQHF
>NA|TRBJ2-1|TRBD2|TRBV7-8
TGTGCCAGCAGCTTAGAGCTAGCGGGGGGGGTAAGCTCCTACAATGAGCAGTTCTTC
CASSLELAGGVSSYNEQFF
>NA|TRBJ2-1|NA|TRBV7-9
TGTGCCAGCAGCTCAGGTCCCGAGCAGTTCTTC
CASSSGPEQFF
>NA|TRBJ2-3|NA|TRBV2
TGTGCCAGCAGTAGGGACACCCTGTCCACAGATACGCAGTATTTT
CASSRDTLSTDTQYF
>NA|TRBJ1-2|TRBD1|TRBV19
TGTGCCAGTAGTATCGGCAGGGGGCCAGCTGGCTACACCTTC
CASSIGRGPAGYTF
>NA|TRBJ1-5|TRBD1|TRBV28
TGTGCCAGCAGCGAAGGACAGGGGTGGAATCAGCCCCAGCATTTT
CASSEGQGWNQPQHF
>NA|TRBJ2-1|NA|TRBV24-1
TGTGCCACCAGTACCCCAACTAGCTTCGATGAGCAGTTCTTC
CATSTPTSFDEQFF
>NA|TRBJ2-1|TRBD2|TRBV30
TGTGCCTGGGGACTAGCGGGAGTGGACAATGAGCAGTTCTTC
CAWGLAGVDNEQFF
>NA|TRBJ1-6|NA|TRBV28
TGTGCCAGCAGTCGCAGTTCACCCCTCCACTTT
CASSRSSPLHF
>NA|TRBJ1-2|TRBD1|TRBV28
TGTGCCAGCAGGCTTAGACAGGGACGGAACTATGGCTACACCTTC
CASRLRQGRNYGYTF
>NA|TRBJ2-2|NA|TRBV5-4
TGTGCCAGCAGCCCCCGGGGGGCTCTCACCGGGGAGCTGTTTTTT
CASSPRGALTGELFF
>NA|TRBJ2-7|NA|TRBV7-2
TGTGCCAGCAGATTAGTGGACAGCCCTGGTGGGGAGCAGTACTTC
CASRLVDSPGGEQYF
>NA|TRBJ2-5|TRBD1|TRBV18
TGTGCCAGCTCACTTACCCTATGGGACAGGGCACAAGAGACCCAGTACTTC
CASSLTLWDRAQETQYF
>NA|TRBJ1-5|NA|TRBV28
TGTGCCAGCAGGCGGGGGTTCAATCAGCCCCAGCATTTT
CASRRGFNQPQHF
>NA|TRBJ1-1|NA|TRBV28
TGTGCCAGCAGTTTATTAGTAAACACCCCTCGGCGGGCTTTCTTT
CASSLLVNTPRRAFF
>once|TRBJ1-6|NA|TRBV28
TGTGCCAGCAGTGGAGGGCAGGCTCATAATTCACCCCTCCACTTT
CASSGGQAHNSPLHF
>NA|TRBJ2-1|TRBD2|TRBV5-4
TGTGCCAGCAGCTTGCCCCTAGCGGGAGAAACCTACAATGAGCAGTTCTTC
CASSLPLAGETYNEQFF
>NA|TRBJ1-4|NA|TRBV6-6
TGTGCCAGCAGTTACGGGGGAGGTGTTGAAAAACTGTTTTTT
CASSYGGGVEKLFF